Following are 5 T cell receptor beta chains from one sample sequenced in a study of blood T cell repertoires in COVID-19. The assay was immunoSEQ multiplex PCR, and TCRdb's table has in-frame clones only and misses some. The sample lists approximately 300,000 clones; around 90% were seen once. Material for sequencing was peripheral blood. Source of these receptors: a woman aged 40-49 years with acute or convalescent COVID-19.

The rearrangement links TRBV5-5 to TRBJ1-4; 10 bases fit TRBD1. Germline V CDR1 and CDR2: SGHKS, YYEKEE (reference sequence). V trimming: 4 bases; J trimming: 7 bases; junction bases outside the gene matches: 10. The CDR3 is 16 amino acids. CDR3 nucleotide sequence: TGTGCCAGCAGCCAACCGGGACAGGGGCAATTTGAAAAACTGTTTTTT. This gives the protein CASSQPGQGQFEKLFF.

The rearrangement uses TRBV19 and TRBJ1-1; the match to TRBD1 covers 8 bases. V lost 6 bases to trimming and J lost 4 bases; unmatched junction nucleotides: 4. The CDR3 extends over 13 amino acids. Germline CDR1 and CDR2: LNHDA and SQIVND (reference sequence). In nucleotides, the CDR3 is TGTGCCAGTAGAGACAGGGGTGGCACTGAAGCTTTCTTT. It specifies CASRDRGGTEAFF.

This sequence joins TRBV19 and TRBJ1-2; no firm D call. V was trimmed by 4 bases and J by 10 bases, leaving 13 bases between them. CDR3 length equals 12 residues. Germline V lookup: CDR1 LNHDA, CDR2 SQIVND (reference sequence). In DNA form, the CDR3 reads TGTGCCAGTAGTACCGCAGACACGGCCTACACCTTC. It specifies CASSTADTAYTF.

The V and J genes are TRBV10-1 and TRBJ2-1, with 10 bases identical to TRBD2. The germline CDR1 and CDR2 sequences are WNHNN and SYGVQD (reference sequence). Unmatched junction bases numbered 10, after V lost 6 bases and J lost 8 bases. The CDR3 has 15 residues. The CDR3 region has the DNA TGCGCCAGCAGCCCCGGGACTAGCGAGTCCGATGAGCAGTTCTTC. Translation gives CASSPGTSESDEQFF.

The chain employs TRBV19 and TRBJ2-1; 9 bases match TRBD2. The CDR3 runs 14 residues. Germline CDR1 is LNHDA and CDR2 is SQIVND (reference sequence). V gave up 8 bases and J gave up 0 bases; unmatched junction bases: 2. This chain's CDR3 is CASLSGSSYNEQFF. The CDR3 DNA sequence: TGTGCCAGTCTTAGCGGGAGCTCCTACAATGAGCAGTTCTTC.